This TCR beta chain comes out of a study of T cell responses to AZD1222 COVID-19 vaccine. Study context: Pooled samples include second doses given at about 4 or 12 weeks.

J was trimmed by 6 bases and V by 5 bases; bases with no gene match: 14. The CDR3 is 17 amino acids. CDR1 and CDR2 (germline): SGHAT, FQNNGV. A remark on this clone: Its cognate antigen is unknown.

Study results and limitations: Donors skewed white British and female; clonal diversity was possibly underestimated.

Repertoires were generated with immunoSEQ multiplex PCR, while TCRdb's copy carries only in-frame clones and drops some. The repertoire holds 250,000 or so clones, with 85% to 95% as singletons. The V and J genes are TRBV11-2 and TRBJ2-1, with 9 bases fitting TRBD2. The sequenced sample was peripheral blood, obtained on day 0 of AZD1222 vaccination. This TCR was recovered from an adult in good health. The CDR3 region is CASSQRLGIAGANEQFF. The CDR3 DNA sequence: TGTGCCAGCAGCCAACGACTAGGTATAGCGGGGGCCAATGAGCAGTTCTTC.